This T cell receptor beta chain appears in the sequencing data of a study of cytomegalovirus exposure and HLA in healthy donors. Study at large: There were 90 million to 130 million unique TCR beta sequences, drawn from about 190 million T cells, in an earlier analysis.

The PCR made use of 60 Vbeta and 13 Jbeta primers. Using immunoSEQ multiplex PCR, the repertoire was profiled, and TCRdb retains in-frame clones only, with some absent. The repertoire shows fewer than 130,000 clones; the top ten hold around 0.6%. The J segment lost 6 bases and the V segment lost 5 bases, leaving 17 bases of the junction unmatched. The CDR3 has 17 amino acids. Germline lookup yields CDR1 SGHTA and CDR2 FQGNSA. This clonotype was sampled from a man over 45 in good health and CMV-seronegative. The chain links TRBV7-2 to TRBJ2-3; 7 bases are a match to TRBD2. The sample was PBMCs. CDR3 nucleotide sequence: TGTGCCAGCAGCCCCGACCGACTAGCTGGGAGTGGGGATACGCAGTATTTT. Encoded protein: CASSPDRLAGSGDTQYF.